A single sample is the source of the 9 T cell receptor beta chains below, sequenced in a study of blood T cell repertoires in COVID-19. The method was immunoSEQ multiplex PCR; TCRdb's version includes in-frame clones alone and lacks a portion of them. The sample has fewer than 350,000 clones, approximately 87% seen once; the top ten hold approximately 7.8%. Sequencing was performed on peripheral blood. These receptor sequences come from a woman in her fifties or sixties who had recovered from COVID-19.

The genes are TRBV6-2 or TRBV6-3 and TRBJ1-2; D unresolved. Germline lookup yields CDR1 MNHEY and CDR2 SVGEGT. The V end was cut by 6 bases, the J end by 2 bases, with 13 bases between. This CDR3 region has 14 residues. Here the CDR3 reads CASSTYWENYGYTF. CDR3 sequence (DNA): TGTGCCAGCAGCACCTACTGGGAGAACTATGGCTACACCTTC.

The rearrangement links TRBV9 to TRBJ2-1; D call uncertain. Trimming took 0 bases from V and 10 from J, leaving 8 bases between them. Germline V lookup: CDR1 SGDLS, CDR2 YYNGEE. This CDR3 is 12 amino acids long. The CDR3 coding sequence is TGTGCCAGCAGCGTAGCTCTCGGGGAGCAGTTCTTC. Translating gives CASSVALGEQFF.

The chain joins TRBV7-9 to TRBJ1-4, with D tentatively TRBD1 (6 bases). Deletions cut 3 bases from V and 4 bases from J, with 18 bases between. Looked up from germline, CDR1 is SEHNR and CDR2 is FQNEAQ (reference sequence). CDR3 length equals 17 residues. CDR3 region: CASSFTGTGYDNEKLFF. CDR3 DNA: TGTGCCAGCAGCTTCACAGGGACCGGGTACGATAATGAAAAACTGTTTTTT.

The V call is TRBV4-1, the J call TRBJ1-3; no reliable D call. Germline CDR1 MGHRA, CDR2 YSYEKL. The V and J ends lost 8 bases and 2 bases respectively, with 16 bases between them. The CDR3 totals 15 residues. This CDR3 reads CASSSGPGTGNTIYF. The CDR3 region has the DNA TGCGCCAGCTCCAGTGGACCGGGAACTGGAAACACCATATATTTT.

This clone was found once. This chain links TRBV5-1 with TRBJ2-1; a weak D match, TRBD2 (6 bases). This CDR3 comprises 15 residues. Germline V gives CDR1 SGHRS, CDR2 YFSETQ. The V end lost 0 bases, the J end lost 5 bases, and 12 bases lay between the germline ends. The CDR3 DNA reads TGCGCCAGCAGCTTGGAGGCGGGACCCGACAATGAGCAGTTCTTC. This sequence encodes CASSLEAGPDNEQFF.

V usage is TRBV9 and J usage is TRBJ1-1; D call uncertain. Trimming cost V 4 bases and J 0 bases, with 13 bases left between them. Germline V gives CDR1 SGDLS, CDR2 YYNGEE. The CDR3 runs 15 residues. The CDR3 is CASSRIGGMNTEAFF. The CDR3 nucleotides read TGTGCCAGCAGCCGTATCGGCGGCATGAACACTGAAGCTTTCTTT. The variable domain in full, completed from reference TRBV9 and TRBJ1-1, reads DSGVTQTPKHLITATGQRVTLRCSPRSGDLSVYWYQQSLDQGLQFLIQYYNGEERAKGNILERFSAQQFPDLHSELNLSSLELGDSALYFCASSRIGGMNTEAFFGQGTRLTVV.

The CDR3 DNA follows: TGTGCCAGCAGCAGGACTAGCGGGGGGCTAACAGATACGCAGTATTTT. Amino acid sequence: CASSRTSGGLTDTQYF. The chain joins TRBV7-9 to TRBJ2-3, with 14 bases identical to TRBD2. J gave up 3 bases and V 5 bases, and 4 bases lay outside the gene matches. The CDR3 extends over 16 amino acids. Germline-derived CDR1 and CDR2 are SEHNR and FQNEAQ (reference sequence).

The chain has TRBV7-6 and TRBJ1-1; 7 positions agree with TRBD1. Germline V gene lookup returns CDR1 SGHVS and CDR2 FNYEAQ. V dropped 5 bases and J dropped 7; count of bases not matched to a gene: 16. This CDR3 comprises 16 residues. In DNA form, the CDR3 reads TGTGCCAGCAGCGACGCAACCGGGACAGCCGAACTTGAAGCTTTCTTT. Its protein is CASSDATGTAELEAFF. The complete variable domain, with remaining parts taken from reference TRBV7-6 and TRBJ1-1, reads GAGVSQSPRYKVTKRGQDVALRCDPISGHVSLYWYRQALGQGPEFLTYFNYEAQQDKSGLPNDRFSAERPEGSISTLTIQRTEQRDSAMYRCASSDATGTAELEAFFGQGTRLTVV.

In DNA, the CDR3 is TGTGCCAGCAGTGAAGTTAGTTTCACAGATACGCAGTATTTT. Its translation: CASSEVSFTDTQYF. The rearrangement joins TRBV25-1 to TRBJ2-3; no clear D. The CDR3 has 14 residues. Germline V gene lookup returns CDR1 MGHDK and CDR2 SYGVNS. V was shortened by 2 bases and J by 2 bases, with 8 bases between the two germline ends.